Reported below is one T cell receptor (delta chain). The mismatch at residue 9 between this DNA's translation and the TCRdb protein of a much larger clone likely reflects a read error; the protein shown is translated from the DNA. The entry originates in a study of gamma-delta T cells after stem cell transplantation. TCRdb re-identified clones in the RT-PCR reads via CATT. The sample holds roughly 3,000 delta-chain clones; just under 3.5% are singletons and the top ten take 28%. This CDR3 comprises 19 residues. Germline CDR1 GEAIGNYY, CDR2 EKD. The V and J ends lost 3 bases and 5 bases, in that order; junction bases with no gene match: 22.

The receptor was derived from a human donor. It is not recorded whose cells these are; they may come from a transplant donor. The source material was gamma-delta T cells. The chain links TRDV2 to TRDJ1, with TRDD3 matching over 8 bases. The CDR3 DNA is TGTGCCTGTGACCCGGCCCCTACTAGGGGATACCTGAAGTTAGATAAACTCATCTTT. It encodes CACDPAPTRGYLKLDKLIF.